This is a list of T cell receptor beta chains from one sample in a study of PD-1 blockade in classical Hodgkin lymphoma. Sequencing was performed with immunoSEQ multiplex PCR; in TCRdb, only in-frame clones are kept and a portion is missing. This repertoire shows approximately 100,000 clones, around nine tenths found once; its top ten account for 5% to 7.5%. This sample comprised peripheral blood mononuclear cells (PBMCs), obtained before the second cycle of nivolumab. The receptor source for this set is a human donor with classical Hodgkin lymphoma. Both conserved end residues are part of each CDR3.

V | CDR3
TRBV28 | CASSSPPRGNTEAFF
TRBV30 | CAWSQQGVDNQPQHF
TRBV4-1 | CASSLMDRGEDEQYF
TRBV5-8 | CASSLEGTGDEQFF
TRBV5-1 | CASSLVGTGGGEQYF
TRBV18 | CASSPSVSSYNEQFF
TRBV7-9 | CASSLGAGPRETQYF
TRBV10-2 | CASSDPKGDPMNTEAFF
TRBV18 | CASSPRLDTQNTEAFF
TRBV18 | CASSPPPSGNEQFF
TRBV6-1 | CASRSGNQPQHF
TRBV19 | CASSKDRTGGTDTQYF
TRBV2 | CASQSSGTEAFF
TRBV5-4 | CASSLGTENEKLFF
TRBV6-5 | CASSLDRYTGELFF
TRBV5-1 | CASSSGAVANYGYTF
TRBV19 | CASSLRQGSSPNSPLHF
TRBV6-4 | CASSDSMGQGAGELFF
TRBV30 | CAWRPKGGSQETQYF
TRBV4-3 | CASSQGGLAGDTGELFF
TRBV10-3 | CAISDDRLAGGTGELFF
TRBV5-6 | CASSLASSYEQYF
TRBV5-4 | CASRREGGTYEQYF
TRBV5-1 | CASSLGQGANYGYTF
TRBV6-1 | CASSHRGGSNQPQHF
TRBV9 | CASSSWTDGYTF
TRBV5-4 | CASSVTGQAFSYEQYF
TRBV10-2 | CASAKFRDPYSNQPQHF
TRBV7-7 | CASSFGRNTEAFF
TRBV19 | CASKTGSYNEQFF
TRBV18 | CASSPATGQTYGYTF
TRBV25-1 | CASSPPDRFTDTQYF
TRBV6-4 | CASSEVGGGASDTQYF
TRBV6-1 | CASSETSGGSYEQYF
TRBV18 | CASSPTGDTHQETQYF
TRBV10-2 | CASSLIAGGPRETQYF
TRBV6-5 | CASRHLAGERETQYF
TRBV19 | CASSMTGGGVTQYF
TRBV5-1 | CASSWGSSGESTGELFF
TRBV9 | CASSVAGGETQYF
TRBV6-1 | CASSASPRQTHYGYTF
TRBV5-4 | CASSPLSPNTEAFF
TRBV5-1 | CASSLEVGNTGELFF
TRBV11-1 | CASSRGPRNTEAFF
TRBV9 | CASSVGLRNTGELFF
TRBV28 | CASSTDWTEKLFF
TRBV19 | CASRQVLGKREPLHF
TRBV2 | CASTSFKGVLARNTGELFF
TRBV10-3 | CATRDGLVNSPLHF
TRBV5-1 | CASGSTVGEKLFF
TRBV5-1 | CASSLVPGWNTGELFF
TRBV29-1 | CSVMSGTGELFF
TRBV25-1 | CASSESWTGHSPLHF
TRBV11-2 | CASSLGQGESPLHF
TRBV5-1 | CASSVWGELNTEAFF
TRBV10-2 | CASSDPGTKAYEQYF
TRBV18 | CASSLQGGTDTQYF
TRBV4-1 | CASSQVYGAEVGNTIYF
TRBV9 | CASSPHLDTQYF
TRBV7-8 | CASSQGAAGELFF